This T cell receptor beta chain was retrieved from a study of blood T cell repertoires in COVID-19. Study-wide context: Acute and convalescent COVID-19 specimens originated in the United States, Italy and Spain. PBMCs, B-cell-depleted T cells, or T cells were the source of the cDNA or gDNA that made up the material.

Per the original methods: From reference gene primer amplification, estimates of nucleated cell counts were derived. The table came from immunoSEQ multiplex PCR; TCRdb's copy has only in-frame clones and leaves some out. The DNA was the basis for D and trimming; V, J and clone size are from that table. The profile shows approximately 50,000 clones, about 85% of them singletons. Germline V lookup: CDR1 SGHRS, CDR2 YFSETQ. CDR3 size: 15 residues. After removal of 7 bases from V and 2 bases from J, the junction contained 6 bases not matched to a gene. Sequenced sample: peripheral blood. The sequence derives from a man in his sixties with acute or convalescent COVID-19. This chain uses TRBV5-1 with TRBJ2-1, with TRBD2 identical over 10 bases. CDR3 in amino acids: CASLEAGGTYNEQFF. In DNA, the CDR3 is TGCGCCAGCTTGGAAGCGGGAGGGACCTACAATGAGCAGTTCTTC.